This T cell receptor (beta chain) was recovered during a study of blood T cell repertoires in COVID-19. Looked up from germline, CDR1 is SNHLY and CDR2 is FYNNEI. The V end lost 1 base, the J end lost 1 base, and 7 bases lay between the germline ends. The CDR3 contains 14 residues. Sequencing was performed with immunoSEQ multiplex PCR; in TCRdb, only in-frame clones are kept and a portion is missing. Of about 400,000 clones listed, 89% are singletons. The TCR comes from a man between 35 and 55 years old with acute or convalescent COVID-19. The V and J genes are TRBV2 and TRBJ2-5; D gene uncertain. Sequencing used peripheral blood. The CDR3 region has the DNA TGTGCCAGCAGTGAAGTAAACAGCCAAGAGACCCAGTACTTC. Translating it yields CASSEVNSQETQYF.